This TCR beta chain originates from a study of cytomegalovirus exposure and HLA in healthy donors. Overall study context: The study's early data release held roughly 91 million unique TCRs from HLA-typed donors.

The CDR3 runs 15 residues. V was pared by 10 bases and J by 5 bases, with 21 bases between. The germline V gene encodes CDR1 MNHEY and CDR2 SVGAGI. 60 Vbeta and 13 Jbeta primers were used in PCR. Libraries were prepared by immunoSEQ multiplex PCR; TCRdb keeps only in-frame clonotypes and omits some of them. The table includes some 190,000 clones, approximately 82% detected once. This rearrangement joins TRBV6-5 to TRBJ2-1; the D gene is possibly TRBD1 (6 bases). Sequencing input: PBMCs. The TCR sequence derives from a man in his forties in good health and CMV-seropositive. This CDR3 reads CATSRRDRINNEQFF. The CDR3 bases are TGTGCCACCTCCCGCCGAGACAGGATAAACAATGAGCAGTTCTTC.